The sequence of this T cell receptor (beta chain) was determined in a study of blood T cell repertoires in COVID-19 (dated by TCRdb to the early 2020s). About the full investigation: The collaborator samples originated in the United States, Italy and Spain and spanned the acute and convalescent phases of COVID-19. The material from the prospective study consisted of cDNA or gDNA derived from T cells, B-cell-depleted T cells, or PBMCs. Subjects who had been exposed to COVID-19, were actively infected with it, or had recovered from it provided the deeply sampled blood TCRbeta repertoires that made up the dataset. A freely available public database, intended as a resource for researchers studying the immune response to SARS-CoV-2, is where the repertoires were released. Samples came from the ongoing ImmuneRACE study (first 160 participants) plus 1,254 subjects from 6 global collaborators. Nearly every sample came with metadata listing a de-identified subject ID, COVID-19 status, age in years and sex. Where available, HLA class I and class II types were obtained from metadata supplied by the sample provider rather than from assay-based typing. Study-level results and caveats: Clinical and demographic metadata were provided uncurated, with the amount varying by source and participant.

TCRbeta CDR3 regions were amplified from genomic DNA using the immunoSEQ Assay, a bias-controlled multiplex PCR. The authors' pipeline ran thus. Nucleated cell counts per sample were estimated from amplification of reference gene primers within the assay. Sequence reads were collapsed and filtered to measure the absolute abundance of every unique TCRbeta CDR3 rearrangement. Productive Simpson clonality was computed per sample as the square root of Simpson's diversity index over productive rearrangements. TCRdb provides this immuneACCESS table in a form limited to in-frame rearrangements. Some clones are lacking; in checked studies, under half of them reflect an unresolved V gene, and why the rest are absent is not known. The D gene and trimming were derived from the DNA, and the V and J assignments and clone size from that table. Here the sample has about 23,000 clones; 85% to 90% occur a single time. Roughly 18% of the sample comes from the top ten.

Collaborating institutions collected whole blood in K2EDTA tubes following their own protocols. For TCRbeta analysis, collaborators shipped samples in one of three forms: frozen whole blood, isolated PBMCs, or DNA extracted from either of those sample types. This clone occurred once. Its antigen is currently not known. No per-base quality is available; no much larger clone lies one base away. The V end loses 0 bases and the J end loses 6 bases, and a stretch of 6 bases separates them. The germline V gene gives CDR1 as LGHNA and CDR2 as YSLEER. The CDR3 runs 14 amino acids, cysteine and phenylalanine included. Of the read, only the CDR3 DNA is kept; its 42 bases are in frame from base 1.

The TCR sequence derives from a woman aged 80 or older with acute or convalescent COVID-19. Material for sequencing was peripheral blood. The V and J genes are TRBV4-3 and TRBJ1-6, with no D gene named confidently. The CDR3 sequence is CASSQDPRNSPLHF. The nucleotides are TGCGCCAGCAGCCAAGACCCGCGTAATTCACCCCTCCACTTT.